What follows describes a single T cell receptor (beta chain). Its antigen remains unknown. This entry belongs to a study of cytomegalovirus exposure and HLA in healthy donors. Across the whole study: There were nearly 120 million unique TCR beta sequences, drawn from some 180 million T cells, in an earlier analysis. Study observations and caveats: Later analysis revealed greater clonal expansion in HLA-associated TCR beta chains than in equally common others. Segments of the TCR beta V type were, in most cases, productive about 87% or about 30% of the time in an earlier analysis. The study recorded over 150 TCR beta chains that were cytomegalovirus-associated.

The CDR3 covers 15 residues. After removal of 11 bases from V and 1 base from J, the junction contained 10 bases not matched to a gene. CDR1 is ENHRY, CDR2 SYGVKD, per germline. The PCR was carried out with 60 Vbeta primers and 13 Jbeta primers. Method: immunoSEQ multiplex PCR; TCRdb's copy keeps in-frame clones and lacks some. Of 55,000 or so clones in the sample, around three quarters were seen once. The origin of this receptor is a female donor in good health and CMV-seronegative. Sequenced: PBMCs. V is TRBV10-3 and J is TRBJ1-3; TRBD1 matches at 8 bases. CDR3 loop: CAARDRLFSGNTIYF. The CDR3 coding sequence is TGTGCCGCCCGGGACAGGCTTTTTTCTGGAAACACCATATATTTT.